This is a list of T cell receptor beta chains from one sample in a study of shared clonotypes between healthy human individuals. Sequencing was performed with immunoSEQ multiplex PCR; in TCRdb, only in-frame clones are kept and a portion is missing. The data contain about 2.5 million clones, 85% to 95% of them singletons. The sample consisted of naive CD4+ T cells from PBMCs. The receptors were gathered from a man in his late teens or twenties in good health. Some clones in this sample may be carry-over from other donors' samples. The CDR3 runs from the conserved cysteine through the conserved F or W. Fields, in order: J gene, V gene, CDR3 protein.

TRBJ2-7	TRBV11-2	CASSPPQGIPYEQYF
TRBJ2-5	TRBV6-5	CASSYSGTQETQYF
TRBJ2-1	TRBV6-4	CASSRGLAGKGDEQFF
TRBJ1-1	TRBV18	CASSELTVTEAFF
TRBJ1-2	TRBV30	CAWSVSQVGGYTF
TRBJ2-7	TRBV6-5	CASSYTRQGLQYF
TRBJ2-1	TRBV7-3	CASSSRSGRAHNEQFF
TRBJ1-2	TRBV6-5	CASSTGGYGYTF
TRBJ1-2	TRBV10-3	CAISTPRRSPDYGYTF
TRBJ1-3	TRBV25-1	CASSTGLSDGNTIYF
TRBJ2-7	TRBV19	CASSIRGQGVRYEQYF
TRBJ2-3	TRBV7-9	CASSLADRGPLTDTQYF
TRBJ1-2	TRBV29-1	CSVEDPGIYGYTF
TRBJ2-3	TRBV7-3	CASSLYTGSGTDTQYF
TRBJ1-5	TRBV5-1	CASSLVGQPNQPQHF
TRBJ1-3	TRBV18	CASSPGDGGNTIYF
TRBJ2-7	TRBV6-5	CASARTVLYEQYF
TRBJ2-3	TRBV5-1	CASSLVQGGGRTQYF
TRBJ1-1	TRBV29-1	CSVVGRQGNTEAFF
TRBJ2-2	TRBV28	CASSGPNTGELFF
TRBJ1-5	TRBV6-6	CASATIGNQPQHF
TRBJ1-1	TRBV5-1	CASSLRQGNTEAFF
TRBJ2-1	TRBV14	CASSQDLGLAGGNEQFF
TRBJ2-1	TRBV5-1	CASSLADRYYNEQFF
TRBJ1-2	TRBV6-5	CASRPGQGSGGYTF
TRBJ2-1	TRBV6-5	CASSYGGPTSYNEQFF
TRBJ2-7	TRBV27	CASSLLFGQEDYEQYF
TRBJ2-7	TRBV28	CASRTGLAEQYF
TRBJ2-7	TRBV5-1	CASKESTGGYEQYF
TRBJ2-7	TRBV14	CASSRRPGQGDPYEQYF
TRBJ1-1	TRBV28	CASSPRRSTEAFF
TRBJ2-5	TRBV6-5	CASSYSETQYF
TRBJ2-7	TRBV18	CASSPRGGYAYEQYF
TRBJ2-3	TRBV25-1	CASSDPGQGSTDTQYF
TRBJ1-1	TRBV28	CASQGTEAFF
TRBJ1-1	TRBV28	CASREAGSSNTEAFF
TRBJ2-5	TRBV5-4	CASSLVGQETQYF
TRBJ2-7	TRBV7-2	CASSSRTGALVKQYF
TRBJ2-7	TRBV18	CASSRTAGSEQYF
TRBJ1-6	TRBV6-4	CASSDGDSGGSSPLHF